The clone carrying this T cell receptor (beta chain) is a singleton in its sample. Its antigen is still unknown. The sample originates from a study of T cells in Graves' hyperthyroidism and ophthalmopathy. Overall study results and limits: Blood shared most expanded thyroid clonotypes above 0.001.

From RNA transcripts, TCR beta CDR3 regions were amplified. A set of HTBI primers served as the primers for a first-round RT-PCR of the TCR CDR3. MiXCR, run by TCRdb on the multiplex PCR reads, gives a single entry per CDR3 protein. The table records hundreds of thousands of distinct CDR3 sequences, over 10% of them present only once. Germline V gene sequence: CDR1 SGHAT, CDR2 FQNNGV. The CDR3 has 14 residues. Trimming took 5 bases from V and 2 from J, leaving 12 bases between them. Stable Graves' hyperthyroidism denoted no ophthalmopathy progression over 18 months. Hyperthyroidism in the patients, aged 18 to 65, was newly diagnosed and under 2 months in duration.

Sequences were obtained from blood. The V and J genes are TRBV11-2 and TRBJ1-1; D call uncertain. This TCR came from a woman aged 18-29 years with Graves' hyperthyroidism. In DNA, the CDR3 is TGTGCCAGCAGCCAAACGCGGGTAAACACTGAAGCTTTCTTT. It translates to CASSQTRVNTEAFF.